Below, 8 T cell receptor beta chains from the same sample are listed, as sequenced in a study of T-cell memory formation after mild COVID-19. MiXCR, applied by TCRdb to the 5' RACE reads, yields one record per CDR3 protein. The sample includes 500,000 to 650,000 distinct CDR3 sequences, roughly 20% seen only once; the top ten take roughly 9.1%. The specimen was PBMCs or a T cell subset sorted from them (not recorded which). The source is an adult woman who had mild COVID-19 (a few samples of this study predate the infection). Cell type and time point are not known.

The V and J genes are TRBV5-4 and TRBJ2-1; TRBD2 matches at 7 bases. V shed 5 bases, J shed 0 bases, and the junction held 5 bases outside the gene matches. The V gene's germline CDR1 is SGHNT and CDR2 YYREEE (reference sequence). The CDR3 runs to 15 residues. Written as DNA, the CDR3 is TGTGCCAGCAGAACGGGGGGAAGCTCCTACAATGAGCAGTTCTTC. Protein: CASRTGGSSYNEQFF.

The chain recombines TRBV4-2 with TRBJ2-7; D may match TRBD1 or TRBD2 (5 bases each). With 0 bases removed from V and 3 bases from J, the gap between germline ends came to 12 bases. Germline CDR1 is LGHNA and CDR2 is YNFKEQ. The CDR3 is 15 amino acids. CDR3 region: CASSQEPGRYYEQYF. CDR3 nucleotides: TGTGCCAGCAGCCAAGAGCCGGGACGGTACTACGAGCAGTACTTC.

On this clonotype itself: Given the absence of the conserved phenylalanine or tryptophan at the CDR3 end, a read error is likely. Because the CDR3's place on the DNA is in doubt, the DNA is left out and the CDR3 is given as listed by TCRdb. The chain has TRBV5-1 and TRBJ1-2. A total of 9 residues make up the CDR3, ends included. Germline V CDR1 and CDR2: SGHRS, YFSETQ. The CDR3 sequence: CASSLDRVN.

The rearrangement uses TRBV12-3 or TRBV12-4 and TRBJ1-2; TRBD1 might be the D (6 bases). This CDR3 comprises 14 residues. V lost 5 bases and J 4 bases, leaving 14 bases between the germline ends. CDR3 coding DNA: TGTGCCAGCAGTCCCCGAGGGGGGCTCTATGGCTACACCTTC. Translation: CASSPRGGLYGYTF.

V is TRBV29-1 and J is TRBJ2-1; 10 bases are a match to TRBD2. V was clipped by 5 bases and J by 2 bases; unmatched bases: 6. Germline assignment: CDR1 SQVTM and CDR2 ANQGSEA. The CDR3 length is 15 residues. CDR3 loop: CSVHPLAGAYNEQFF. The CDR3 DNA reads TGCAGCGTTCACCCCCTAGCGGGGGCCTACAATGAGCAGTTCTTC.

This clonotype was picked up a small number of times. The CDR3 region has the DNA TGCGCCAGCAGCCAAGGGACAGGGGTTATGGATACGCAGTATTTT. Amino acid sequence: CASSQGTGVMDTQYF. This chain joins TRBV5-1 and TRBJ2-3; the match to TRBD1 covers 10 bases. Germline V gives CDR1 SGHRS, CDR2 YFSETQ. The CDR3 sequence is 15 residues long. Trimming removed 4 bases from V and 6 bases from J; junction bases left unmatched: 8.

The chain recombines TRBV29-1 with TRBJ2-7; TRBD2 agrees at 13 bases. This CDR3 spans 16 amino acids. The junction had 10 bases not matched to a gene; V was cut back by 6 bases and J by 2 bases. CDR1 is SQVTM and CDR2 is ANQGSEA in the germline V gene. CDR3 region: CSVRGLAGVGTYEQYF. The CDR3 nucleotides read TGCAGCGTACGAGGACTAGCGGGAGTTGGTACCTACGAGCAGTACTTC.

The chain is built from TRBV7-9 and TRBJ2-1; D ambiguous. Germline V gene lookup returns CDR1 SEHNR and CDR2 FQNEAQ (reference sequence). The V end lost 5 bases, the J end lost 9 bases, and 17 bases lay between the germline ends. This CDR3 contains 14 residues. CDR3 region: CASSHPRTPGEQFF. The CDR3 DNA is TGTGCCAGCAGCCATCCCCGAACCCCGGGTGAGCAGTTCTTC.